The T cell receptor beta chain described here comes from a study of T cell repertoires in aging, cancer and after chemotherapy. Trimming took off 5 bases at V and 7 bases at J, with 21 bases between the two ends. Germline CDR1 SQVTM, CDR2 ANQGSEA. The CDR3 covers 15 residues. TRB rearrangements spanning V, D and J were amplified using mixed TRB-A/B primers. TCRdb independently ran MiXCR on the multiplex PCR reads; one entry per CDR3 protein. The data contain some 10,000 distinct CDR3 sequences, roughly two fifths of them singletons. Peripheral blood genomic DNA, not sorted cells or RNA, was the template.

The chain recombines TRBV29-1 with TRBJ2-4; possibly TRBD2 for D (6 bases). What was sequenced was blood. The origin of this receptor is a human donor in good health. Written as DNA, the CDR3 is TGCAGCGTTTATTCCGGGACTCGGCGAGAGAACATTCAGTACTTC. This gives the protein CSVYSGTRRENIQYF.